The 32 T cell receptor beta chains below all came from one sample that was sequenced in a study of blood T cell repertoires in COVID-19. The repertoire was sequenced with immunoSEQ multiplex PCR; TCRdb's copy has only in-frame clones and lacks some. The repertoire holds around 250,000 clones, with 85% to 90% as singletons. The sequenced material came from peripheral blood. Receptors originate from a woman between 55 and 75 years old with COVID-19, enrolled during active disease.

V and J are TRBV4-3 and TRBJ1-1, with D hard to call. The CDR3 totals 16 residues. Germline V lookup: CDR1 LGHNA, CDR2 YSLEER. Between the trimmed V and J ends, which lost 0 bases and 1 base, there was a span of 12 bases. The CDR3 here is CASSQDVAGGNTEAFF. CDR3 nucleotide sequence: TGCGCCAGCAGCCAAGATGTAGCCGGAGGGAACACTGAAGCTTTCTTT.

This sequence joins TRBV28 and TRBJ1-2; possibly TRBD1 for D (6 bases). The germline V gene encodes CDR1 MDHEN and CDR2 SYDVKM. The CDR3 has 14 amino acids. V was cut by 5 bases and J by 8 bases, with 18 bases left in between. The CDR3 nucleotides read TGTGCCAGCAGTAAAACAGGGAACCCCCGGGGCTACACCTTC. It codes for CASSKTGNPRGYTF.

With regard to this clone: Distinct nucleotide sequences in the sample also encode this CDR3. The chain has TRBV6-2 or TRBV6-3 and TRBJ1-6, with TRBD1 matching 9 bases. This CDR3 is 15 amino acids long. The J segment lost 6 bases and the V segment lost 2 bases, leaving 2 bases of the junction unmatched. Per germline, CDR1 MNHEY and CDR2 SVGEGT. CDR3 protein: CASSYGTGLNSPLHF. The CDR3 DNA sequence: TGTGCCAGCAGTTACGGGACAGGGCTTAATTCACCCCTCCACTTT.

This chain uses TRBV18 with TRBJ1-5; 7 bases fit TRBD1. The CDR3 length is 16 residues. Germline loops: CDR1 KGHSH, CDR2 LQKENI. V shed 1 base, J shed 5 bases, and the junction held 8 bases outside the gene matches. CDR3 DNA sequence: TGTGCCAGCTCACCACGTGCGCAGGGGGAGGATCAGCCCCAGCATTTT. This gives the protein CASSPRAQGEDQPQHF.

The chain links TRBV29-1 to TRBJ1-1, with TRBD1 matching 10 bases. V shed 7 bases and J 5 bases; nucleotides not matched to a gene: 19. The germline V gene has CDR1 SQVTM and CDR2 ANQGSEA. The CDR3 is made up of 17 amino acids. The CDR3 region is CSGNVPGQGRGGTEAFF. CDR3 in DNA: TGCAGCGGCAATGTACCGGGACAGGGGAGAGGGGGAACTGAAGCTTTCTTT.

CDR3 DNA sequence: TGCGCCAGCAGCCAAGACGTGGGCAGCCTCACTGAAGCTTTCTTT. Translating it yields CASSQDVGSLTEAFF. The chain links TRBV4-3 to TRBJ1-1; no reliable D call. V shed 0 bases and J shed 4 bases, with 12 bases lying between them. This CDR3 is built from 15 residues. Germline V gene data show CDR1 as LGHNA and CDR2 as YSLEER.

The gene calls are TRBV3-1 (or the pseudogene TRBV3-2) and TRBJ2-3; unclear D gene. The V gene's germline CDR1 is LGHDT and CDR2 YNNKEL (reference sequence). This CDR3 contains 16 residues. The V end lost 1 base, the J end lost 4 bases, and 15 bases lay between the germline ends. The CDR3 loop reads CASSQVPGIGPDTQYF. CDR3 DNA: TGTGCCAGCAGCCAAGTCCCTGGCATTGGCCCAGATACGCAGTATTTT.

The chain uses TRBV11-2 and TRBJ1-2, with D tentatively TRBD1 (6 bases). V gave up 6 bases and J gave up 7 bases, with 15 bases separating them. This CDR3 contains 13 residues. In germline, CDR1 is SGHAT, CDR2 FQNNGV. The CDR3, as DNA: TGTGCCAGCAGGGGAGGGGGGTTCGGTGGCTACACCTTC. Translated: CASRGGGFGGYTF. Filled out from reference TRBV11-2 and TRBJ1-2, the complete variable domain reads EAGVAQSPRYKIIEKRQSVAFWCNPISGHATLYWYQQILGQGPKLLIQFQNNGVVDDSQLPKDRFSAERLKGVDSTLKIQPAKLEDSAVYLCASRGGGFGGYTFGSGTRLTVV.

The chain employs TRBV27 and TRBJ1-3; the D is unclear. The V gene lost 6 bases and the J gene lost 0 bases, with 6 bases spanning the gap. CDR1 and CDR2 from the germline V gene are MNHEY and SMNVEV (reference sequence). This CDR3 has 13 amino acids. In nucleotides, the CDR3 is TGTGCCAGCAGCCTAAACTCTGGAAACACCATATATTTT. This gives the protein CASSLNSGNTIYF.

This chain uses TRBV19 with TRBJ1-1; D not certain. Germline V gives CDR1 LNHDA, CDR2 SQIVND (reference sequence). CDR3 size: 15 residues. V lost 6 bases, J lost 1 base, and 15 bases lay in between. This chain's CDR3 is CASSPRGGTNTEAFF. The CDR3 region has the DNA TGTGCCAGTAGCCCCCGGGGAGGTACGAACACTGAAGCTTTCTTT.

V and J are TRBV5-4 and TRBJ2-1, with TRBD2 matching 13 bases. Germline CDR1 SGHNT, CDR2 YYREEE (reference sequence). The CDR3 has 14 amino acids. The ends lost 9 bases at V and 4 bases at J; junction bases unmatched: 4. In DNA, the CDR3 is TGTGCCACCCAGACTAGCGGGGGGTACAATGAGCAGTTCTTC. Its protein product is CATQTSGGYNEQFF.

This chain connects TRBV5-1 to TRBJ2-5; 11 positions match TRBD2. The trim removed 3 bases at V and 0 bases at J, leaving 4 bases unmatched. The germline CDR1 and CDR2 sequences are SGHRS and YFSETQ. The CDR3 is made up of 16 amino acids. This CDR3 is CASSSIAGGYQETQYF. In DNA, the CDR3 is TGCGCCAGCAGCTCCATAGCGGGGGGGTACCAAGAGACCCAGTACTTC.

The chain uses TRBV6-2 or TRBV6-3 and TRBJ2-1; 15 bases align to TRBD2. This CDR3 has 16 residues. Germline V lookup: CDR1 MNHEY, CDR2 SVGEGT. V shed 5 bases, J shed 9 bases, and the junction held 8 bases outside the gene matches. Here the CDR3 reads CASSPRTSGGAAEQFF. The CDR3 DNA follows: TGTGCCAGCAGTCCCCGGACTAGCGGGGGGGCCGCTGAGCAGTTCTTC.

The chain recombines TRBV28 with TRBJ1-1; 8 nucleotides align to TRBD1. Germline loops: CDR1 MDHEN, CDR2 SYDVKM. Germline trimming cut 7 bases from V and 4 bases from J; bases unmatched to any gene: 14. This CDR3 has 16 residues. The CDR3 sequence is CASNYDRGVKGTEAFF. In nucleotides, the CDR3 is TGTGCCAGCAACTACGACAGGGGCGTCAAAGGCACTGAAGCTTTCTTT.

This clone was seen just once. The gene calls are TRBV29-1 and TRBJ1-3; D might be TRBD1 (5 bases). Germline CDR1 and CDR2: SQVTM and ANQGSEA. V was clipped by 4 bases and J by 0 bases, with 7 bases between them. The CDR3 runs to 13 residues. CDR3 protein: CSVADSSGNTIYF. Written as DNA, the CDR3 is TGCAGCGTTGCAGACAGCTCTGGAAACACCATATATTTT.

The chain employs TRBV7-3 and TRBJ2-5; the D gene is possibly TRBD2 (6 bases). CDR3 length equals 13 residues. Germline CDR1 and CDR2: SGHTA and FQGTGA. V gave up 3 bases and J gave up 5 bases, with 10 bases separating them. The CDR3, as DNA: TGTGCCAGCAGCTTTGGGGGGATGGAGACCCAGTACTTC. This encodes CASSFGGMETQYF.

This sequence joins TRBV9 and TRBJ2-5, with 8 positions matching TRBD1. J was trimmed by 5 bases and V by 5 bases; bases with no gene match: 11. The CDR3 has 15 residues. Per germline, CDR1 SGDLS and CDR2 YYNGEE. The chain's CDR3 is CASSPETGAWETQYF. CDR3 bases: TGTGCCAGCAGTCCCGAGACAGGGGCGTGGGAGACCCAGTACTTC.

The rearrangement uses TRBV10-2 and TRBJ1-1; D perhaps matches TRBD1 (5 bases). This CDR3 has 13 residues. Germline loops: CDR1 WSHSY, CDR2 SAAADI. The germline V and J ends were trimmed by 10 bases and 0 bases, with 12 bases remaining between them. Here the CDR3 reads CATYDSLNTEAFF. CDR3 nucleotides: TGCGCCACCTACGACAGTTTGAACACTGAAGCTTTCTTT.

This clone was counted once. The rearrangement links TRBV2 to TRBJ2-3, with 10 bases identical to TRBD1. The junction had 6 bases not matched to a gene; V was cut back by 6 bases and J by 3 bases. Germline loops: CDR1 SNHLY, CDR2 FYNNEI. The CDR3 runs to 15 residues. The CDR3 DNA follows: TGTGCCAGCAGCACCAGACAGGGGGCAACAGATACGCAGTATTTT. This sequence encodes CASSTRQGATDTQYF.

The V call is TRBV5-4, the J call TRBJ1-2; 8 nucleotides align to TRBD1. The germline V gene has CDR1 SGHNT and CDR2 YYREEE (reference sequence). V shed 5 bases, J shed 3 bases, and the junction held 3 bases outside the gene matches. The CDR3 consists of 13 residues. The CDR3 DNA is TGTGCCAGCAGACAGGGGGAAGACTATGGCTACACCTTC. Protein product: CASRQGEDYGYTF.

The V and J genes are TRBV18 and TRBJ1-6; a weak D match, TRBD1 (5 bases). The CDR3 length is 15 residues. Germline V gene data show CDR1 as KGHSH and CDR2 as LQKENI. The V and J ends lost 2 bases and 9 bases respectively, with 14 bases between them. The CDR3 region has the DNA TGTGCCAGCTCACCAGGGCAGGGCCGCGGTTCACCCCTCCACTTT. Protein product: CASSPGQGRGSPLHF.

This chain connects TRBV9 to TRBJ1-1; 7 bases fit TRBD1. The CDR3 runs 14 residues. Germline values: CDR1 SGDLS, CDR2 YYNGEE. V lost 4 bases to trimming and J lost 4 bases; unmatched junction nucleotides: 7. This chain's CDR3 is CASSSQPGGTEAFF. The CDR3, as DNA: TGTGCCAGCAGCTCGCAACCAGGGGGCACTGAAGCTTTCTTT.

This rearrangement joins TRBV9 to TRBJ2-3; 9 bases align to TRBD2. The ends lost 0 bases at V and 0 bases at J; junction bases unmatched: 5. The V gene's germline CDR1 is SGDLS and CDR2 YYNGEE. This CDR3 has 17 amino acids. For the CDR3, the DNA is TGTGCCAGCAGCGTAGTCCCAGCGGGGGGAAGCACAGATACGCAGTATTTT. This codes for CASSVVPAGGSTDTQYF.

With respect to this clone: The sample contains more than one DNA sequence encoding this CDR3. The chain is built from TRBV7-2 and TRBJ2-5; 11 bases match TRBD2. This CDR3 has 15 residues. With 2 bases clipped from V and 2 bases from J, the junction kept 1 base outside the gene matches. Germline-derived CDR1 and CDR2 are SGHTA and FQGNSA. CDR3 DNA sequence: TGTGCCAGCAGCTTAACTAGCGGGGGACAAGAGACCCAGTACTTC. This translates into CASSLTSGGQETQYF. The full variable domain, completed using reference TRBV7-2 and TRBJ2-5, is GAGVSQSPSNKVTEKGKDVELRCDPISGHTALYWYRQSLGQGLEFLIYFQGNSAPDKSGLPSDRFSAERTGGSVSTLTIQRTQQEDSAVYLCASSLTSGGQETQYFGPGTRLLVL.

The gene calls are TRBV4-3 and TRBJ1-4; 7 bases fit TRBD1. The CDR3 is 14 amino acids. CDR1 is LGHNA, CDR2 YSLEER, per germline. V shed 4 bases and J 5 bases; nucleotides not matched to a gene: 4. CDR3 coding DNA: TGCGCCAGCAGCCCCGGGACAGTGAATGAAAAACTGTTTTTT. Encoded protein: CASSPGTVNEKLFF.

This chain uses TRBV7-9 with TRBJ2-7; maybe TRBD1 (6 bases). V was trimmed by 0 bases and J by 0 bases, leaving 9 bases between them. CDR3 length: 15 residues. From germline, CDR1 is SEHNR and CDR2 FQNEAQ (reference sequence). The CDR3 nucleotides read TGTGCCAGCAGCTTAGCTCTAGGGGGCTCCTACGAGCAGTACTTC. Its protein product is CASSLALGGSYEQYF.

A single count supports this clone. The CDR3 reads CASGKGGGPQYF. The CDR3 DNA reads as TGTGCTAGTGGTAAGGGAGGGGGGCCGCAGTATTTT. The V and J genes are TRBV12-5 and TRBJ2-3, with a tentative D call TRBD2 (7 bases). CDR1 LGHNT and CDR2 FRNRAP come from the germline V gene. Trimming took 5 bases from V and 10 from J, leaving 13 bases between them. This CDR3 spans 12 amino acids.

The V and J genes are TRBV2 and TRBJ1-2, with 12 bases fitting TRBD1. CDR3 size: 14 residues. Germline-derived CDR1 and CDR2 are SNHLY and FYNNEI. After removal of 6 bases from V and 4 bases from J, the junction contained 3 bases not matched to a gene. The CDR3 region is CASRGDRGLYGYTF. Here the CDR3 DNA reads TGTGCCAGCAGAGGGGACAGGGGGCTCTATGGCTACACCTTC.

The count of this clone is one. The chain carries TRBV19 and TRBJ2-7, with a possible D match to TRBD1 (5 bases). Germline values: CDR1 LNHDA, CDR2 SQIVND (reference sequence). The V and J ends lost 0 bases and 6 bases respectively, with 9 bases between them. CDR3 size: 13 residues. The CDR3 protein is CASSIDRVREQYF. In DNA form, the CDR3 reads TGTGCCAGTAGTATAGACAGGGTCCGCGAGCAGTACTTC.

In its sample, this clone was seen once. The CDR3 protein is CASSIRAPGVNTEAFF. Written as DNA, the CDR3 is TGTGCCAGTAGTATTAGGGCGCCGGGGGTGAACACTGAAGCTTTCTTT. The J gene is TRBJ1-1, the V gene TRBV19; TRBD1 might be the D (5 bases). V was cut by 3 bases and J by 0 bases, with 14 bases left in between. The germline V gene encodes CDR1 LNHDA and CDR2 SQIVND (reference sequence). The CDR3 covers 16 residues. The whole variable domain, remainder taken from reference TRBV19 and TRBJ1-1, is DGGITQSPKYLFRKEGQNVTLSCEQNLNHDAMYWYRQDPGQGLRLIYYSQIVNDFQKGDIAEGYSVSREKKESFPLTVTSAQKNPTAFYLCASSIRAPGVNTEAFFGQGTRLTVV.

This chain uses TRBV19 with TRBJ1-1; D is unclear. CDR1 and CDR2 (germline): LNHDA, SQIVND (reference sequence). This CDR3 is built from 13 residues. V was shortened by 1 base and J by 1 base, with 4 bases between the two germline ends. The DNA of the CDR3 is TGTGCCAGTAGTATAGGGGCGAACACTGAAGCTTTCTTT. Translated, it gives CASSIGANTEAFF.

This clone has a single count. This chain uses TRBV3-1 (or the pseudogene TRBV3-2) with TRBJ2-1; a possible D gene is TRBD1 (6 bases). This CDR3 has 12 amino acids. Germline CDR1 LGHDT, CDR2 YNNKEL (reference sequence). V shed 0 bases and J shed 12 bases, with 9 bases lying between them. The CDR3 loop is CASSQEWGLQFF. In DNA, the CDR3 is TGTGCCAGCAGCCAAGAATGGGGGCTGCAGTTCTTC.